A single T cell receptor beta chain is shown here with its context. What this receptor recognizes is not known. Base-call qualities are not available, and no considerably larger clone is one nucleotide away. Using the deep immunoSEQ assay, multiplex PCR amplified TCR CDR3 regions from genomic DNA. Extracted genomic DNA from each cell subset was distributed evenly across all wells of several immunoSEQ 96-well plates, and each plate was treated as a replicate. For sorted subsets, each replicate PCR was loaded with 200 to 250 ng genomic DNA, equivalent to 30,000 or so T cell genomes. Purified libraries were quantified with a Qubit 3.0 fluorometer, sized on a Bioanalyzer 2100, and re-quantified with the KAPA Library Quantification kit. Each immunoSEQ 96-well plate was sequenced on its own single-read 150-cycle Illumina NextSeq 550 flow cell. Processing in the source paper ran as follows. Because only junctional sequences without quality scores were contained in the immunoSEQ output, filtering matching that applied to full-length reads could not be performed. Sequences were annotated with PyIR, a Python wrapper for IgBLAST v1.9, using IMGT germline references to assign V/J genes and CDR3. Reads were removed for weak V/J assignments (E-value above 1e-6), missing CDR3, stop codons, out-of-frame junctions, or ambiguous translated residues. V3J clonotypes were defined as sequences sharing an identical inferred V gene, J gene, and CDR3 amino acid sequence. To compute the percentage overlap between repertoires, the number of shared unique clonotypes was divided by the size of the smaller repertoire. Three approaches were used to assess repertoire richness: RTK rarefaction, the Chao1 estimator, and Recon v2.1 estimates of unobserved clonotypes. For all TCRbeta clonotypes obtained by the gDNA method from a few donors, generation probabilities were computed with OLGA. Sourced from immuneACCESS, this table was stored by TCRdb with only in-frame sequences that have V and J called. A share of the clones is absent; for the studies checked, an unresolved V gene accounts for under half, and the remainder has no known explanation. V and J calls and clone size follow that table, whereas D and trimming were derived from the DNA. The sample table holds about 600,000 clones, of which about 98% were seen once. The ten largest clones capture around 0.3% of the sample.

This entry belongs to a study of shared clonotypes between healthy human individuals (TCRdb year 2020). In terms of the full investigation: The cohort comprised a couple of women and three men aged 18 to 49 years. To estimate repertoire size and how much clonotype sharing occurs between individuals, the study deeply sequenced the blood TCR repertoires of roughly 5 healthy adults. For each donor, three plates each were used for CD4 naive and CD4 memory, two plates were used for CD8 naive, and one plate was used for CD8 memory. Libraries were prepared and TCR repertoires were sequenced by different laboratories using diverse techniques, in order to increase sequencing depth and limit assay-specific biases. Per donor, leukapheresis produced somewhere between about 0.94 and 9 billion PBMCs.

The research as a whole found: Across a handful of donors, approximately 4.6% of naive CD4, around 3.3% of naive CD8, approximately 2.5% of memory CD4, and under 0.45% of memory CD8 clonotypes were shared. Incomplete sequencing was indicated by rarefaction of sorted-subset datasets, despite the large sequencing depth. Larger estimated clonotype richness was generally found for naive subsets than for memory subsets. Sampling was restricted to blood, and TCR repertoires in tissues likely differ from the TCR repertoires found in blood. Compared with non-shared clonotypes, the clonotypes found in all four sorted-subset donors had higher generation probabilities. Because the study included a small number of donors, the genetic and exposure-history diversity represented was limited. Pairwise subsampling led to the expectation that sequencing depth would affect the degree of clonotype sharing among donors.

V is cut by 3 bases and J by 2 bases, and the space between the germline ends is 11 bases. For CDR1 and CDR2, the germline V gene lists SQVTM and ANQGSEA. The CDR3 spans 13 residues, from the cysteine through the phenylalanine. The DNA shown is the 39-base CDR3, in frame from base 1. CD8 naive samples were CD45RO-negative cells positively selected for CCR7, giving a CD45RA+CCR7+ population that excluded TemRA cells. The donors were healthy, HIV-negative adults who had no recently reported acute infections or vaccinations. Only Caucasian adults living in Nashville, Tennessee, USA were represented among the donors. Blood was obtained by leukapheresis, after which PBMCs were separated by Ficoll-Histopaque density gradient centrifugation and cryopreserved in liquid nitrogen vapor phase. Purity and quantity of every magnetically sorted T cell population were checked by analytical flow cytometry. Genomic DNA was isolated from every sorted fraction and measured by UV absorbance on a Nanodrop 2000c.

The rearrangement joined TRBV29-1 to TRBJ2-7; too little of a D gene remains to name it. Sequencing was performed on naive CD8+ T cells sorted from blood. What this sample's cell subset or site label stands for: CD45RA+CCR7+. The origin of this receptor is a man under 40 in good health. The nucleotide sequence is TGCAGCGTTGACGGGTTAACCCCCTACGAGCAGTACTTC. This encodes CSVDGLTPYEQYF.